This T cell receptor beta chain was documented in a study of T cell changes during pregnancy in multiple sclerosis. Data came from immunoSEQ multiplex PCR; TCRdb stores just in-frame clones and leaves some out. The sample consists of more than 45,000 clones, over 90% of them appearing once. The CDR3 is 16 amino acids. With 3 bases removed from V and 7 bases from J, the gap between germline ends came to 19 bases. From germline, CDR1 is KGHSH and CDR2 LQKENI. The sample here was CD4+ T cells from peripheral blood mononuclear cells, taken in the second trimester of pregnancy. The rearrangement links TRBV18 to TRBJ1-5; possibly TRBD1 for D (6 bases). The receptor's source is a female donor with multiple sclerosis, enrolled in a pregnancy study. The CDR3 coding sequence is TGTGCCAGCTCACCCATGGAGTTGGGGGCTCGGCAGCCCCAGCATTTT. As protein: CASSPMELGARQPQHF.